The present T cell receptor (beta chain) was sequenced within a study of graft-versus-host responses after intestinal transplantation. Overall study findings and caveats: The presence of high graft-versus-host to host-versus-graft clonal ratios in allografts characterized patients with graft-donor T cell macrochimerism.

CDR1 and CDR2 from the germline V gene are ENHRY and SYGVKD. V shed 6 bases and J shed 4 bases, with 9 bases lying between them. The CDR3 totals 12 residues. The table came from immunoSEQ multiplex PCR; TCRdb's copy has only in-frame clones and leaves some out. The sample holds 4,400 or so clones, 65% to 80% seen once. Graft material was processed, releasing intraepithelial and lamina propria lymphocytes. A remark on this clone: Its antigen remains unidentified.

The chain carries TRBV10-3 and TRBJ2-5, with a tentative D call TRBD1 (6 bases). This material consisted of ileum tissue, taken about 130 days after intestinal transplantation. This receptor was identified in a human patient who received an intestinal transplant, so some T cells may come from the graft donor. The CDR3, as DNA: TGTGCCATCAGCAGAGGGGGAGAGACCCAGTACTTC. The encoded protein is CAISRGGETQYF.